Listed here are 24 T cell receptor beta chains from one sample, sequenced in a study of blood T cell repertoires in COVID-19. TCRdb keeps only in-frame clones here, not all; method: immunoSEQ multiplex PCR. The sample has 300,000 to 350,000 clones, about 90% seen once. The sample was PBMCs or T cells enriched from blood (not recorded which). The receptors stem from a woman aged 18-29 years with acute COVID-19.

The rearrangement links TRBV3-1 (or the pseudogene TRBV3-2) to TRBJ1-1; 7 bases agree with TRBD1. The CDR3 is 14 amino acids. Germline V gives CDR1 LGHDT, CDR2 YNNKEL (reference sequence). V trimming: 8 bases; J trimming: 5 bases; junction bases outside the gene matches: 11. The chain's CDR3 is CASYRGRGWTEAFF. The CDR3 bases are TGTGCCAGCTACCGGGGCAGGGGGTGGACTGAAGCTTTCTTT.

The V gene is TRBV7-8, the J gene TRBJ2-7, with 11 positions matching TRBD1. The V and J ends lost 5 bases and 4 bases, in that order; junction bases with no gene match: 7. Germline loops: CDR1 SGHVS, CDR2 FQNEAQ. The CDR3 extends over 15 amino acids. The CDR3 here is CASSLGTGGFYEQYF. CDR3 nucleotide sequence: TGTGCCAGCAGCCTTGGGACAGGGGGATTTTACGAGCAGTACTTC.

The chain couples TRBV6-1 to TRBJ2-3; D is possibly TRBD1 (5 bases). This CDR3 has 17 amino acids. Germline V gives CDR1 MNHNS, CDR2 SASEGT. V was pared by 3 bases and J by 6 bases, with 22 bases between. The CDR3 here is CASSEGQGRYWTDTQYF. CDR3 sequence (DNA): TGTGCCAGCAGTGAGGGGCAGGGCAGGTATTGGACGGATACGCAGTATTTT.

The V and J genes are TRBV19 and TRBJ2-3; D unclear. V was trimmed by 6 bases and J by 2 bases, leaving 15 bases between them. The CDR3 sequence is 15 residues long. The germline V gene has CDR1 LNHDA and CDR2 SQIVND (reference sequence). Here the CDR3 reads CASSYSGALTDTQYF. The DNA for the CDR3 is TGTGCCAGTAGCTACTCTGGAGCACTCACAGATACGCAGTATTTT.

In its sample, this clone was seen a few times. The rearrangement links TRBV6-4 to TRBJ2-1; TRBD2 agrees at 12 bases. Germline trimming cut 5 bases from V and 0 bases from J; bases unmatched to any gene: 8. The CDR3 spans 18 residues. Germline assignment: CDR1 MRHNA and CDR2 SNTAGT. The CDR3 DNA sequence: TGTGCCAGCAGTCCGGGACTAGCGGGTGGAAGCTCCTACAATGAGCAGTTCTTC. It translates to CASSPGLAGGSSYNEQFF.

The chain employs TRBV7-3 and TRBJ2-1; 7 bases line up with TRBD2. Germline V gene lookup returns CDR1 SGHTA and CDR2 FQGTGA. V lost 8 bases to trimming and J lost 7 bases; unmatched junction nucleotides: 17. The CDR3 loop spans 16 amino acids. CDR3 coding DNA: TGTGCCAGCGCTCAACTTTTTGGACTAGTATCTAATGAGCAGTTCTTC. Translation: CASAQLFGLVSNEQFF.

This chain links TRBV27 with TRBJ2-1, with no clear D. The V end lost 2 bases, the J end lost 7 bases, and 6 bases lay between the germline ends. Germline CDR1 is MNHEY and CDR2 is SMNVEV (reference sequence). The CDR3 has 12 amino acids. The CDR3 loop reads CASSLGQNEQFF. The CDR3 coding sequence is TGTGCCAGCAGTTTAGGGCAGAATGAGCAGTTCTTC.

Comment on this clone: Additional DNA sequences in this sample encode the identical CDR3. The chain joins TRBV28 to TRBJ1-4; TRBD1 is a possible D gene (6 bases). CDR1 and CDR2 (germline): MDHEN, SYDVKM. V was cut by 3 bases and J by 7 bases, with 12 bases left in between. The length of the CDR3 is 14 residues. DNA of the CDR3: TGTGCCAGCAGTTTGGGACAAGGAGGTGAAAAACTGTTTTTT. Protein product: CASSLGQGGEKLFF.

Here the CDR3 DNA reads TGTGCCAGCAGCACCCTAAAGACAGGAAACACTGAAGCTTTCTTT. Its protein product is CASSTLKTGNTEAFF. The chain employs TRBV21-1 and TRBJ1-1; the listed D gene, TRBD1, was not tested against the DNA. TRBV21-1 is tagged as a pseudogene. This CDR3 contains 15 residues.

J is TRBJ2-1 and V is TRBV14; TRBD1 is a possible D gene (6 bases). V was trimmed by 4 bases and J by 0 bases, leaving 10 bases between them. Germline CDR1 and CDR2: SGHDN and FVKESK. CDR3 size: 15 residues. The CDR3 here is CASSRGRNSYNEQFF. The CDR3 nucleotides read TGTGCCAGCAGCCGGGGGCGAAACTCCTACAATGAGCAGTTCTTC.

CDR3 bases: TGTGCCAGCAGCTCCTCCAGCGGGTATCTCACAGATACGCAGTATTTT. It is translated as CASSSSSGYLTDTQYF. The V gene is TRBV7-9, the J gene TRBJ2-3; D is possibly TRBD2 (6 bases). CDR1 is SEHNR and CDR2 is FQNEAQ in the germline V gene (reference sequence). The CDR3 is made up of 16 amino acids. Trimming took 4 bases from V and 2 from J, leaving 16 bases between them.

This clone was detected only once. The chain uses TRBV19 and TRBJ1-5, with a possible D match to TRBD1 (6 bases). The CDR3 has 16 amino acids. In germline, CDR1 is LNHDA, CDR2 SQIVND (reference sequence). V lost 6 bases and J lost 0, with 15 bases in between. CDR3 nucleotides: TGTGCCAGTAGGGCACGGACAGACTATAGCAATCAGCCCCAGCATTTT. Its protein product is CASRARTDYSNQPQHF.

The chain joins TRBV7-9 to TRBJ1-2; 8 bases are a match to TRBD1. Germline CDR1 reads SEHNR; CDR2 reads FQNEAQ (reference sequence). The CDR3 extends over 14 amino acids. Trimming took 5 bases from V and 6 from J; bases not matched to a gene: 8. The CDR3 sequence: CASSRMDRVDGYTF. In DNA, the CDR3 is TGTGCCAGCAGCCGCATGGACAGGGTAGATGGCTACACCTTC.

The chain couples TRBV5-8 to TRBJ1-5, with D perhaps matching TRBD1 (5 bases). CDR1 is SGHTS and CDR2 is YDEGEE in the germline V gene. The CDR3 loop spans 15 amino acids. Deletions cut 4 bases from V and 2 bases from J, with 13 bases between. The CDR3 DNA follows: TGTGCCAGCAGCGCCCTCGGGGGGGGCAATCAGCCCCAGCATTTT. This encodes CASSALGGGNQPQHF.

The chain is built from TRBV19 and TRBJ2-7; TRBD2 might be the D (6 bases). V was cut by 3 bases and J by 2 bases, with 23 bases left in between. From germline, CDR1 is LNHDA and CDR2 SQIVND (reference sequence). This CDR3 is 18 amino acids long. This CDR3 is CASSIAGIRSTIPYEQYF. The CDR3 nucleotides read TGTGCCAGTAGTATCGCGGGGATTCGATCTACTATTCCCTACGAGCAGTACTTC. The whole variable domain, remainder taken from reference TRBV19 and TRBJ2-7, is DGGITQSPKYLFRKEGQNVTLSCEQNLNHDAMYWYRQDPGQGLRLIYYSQIVNDFQKGDIAEGYSVSREKKESFPLTVTSAQKNPTAFYLCASSIAGIRSTIPYEQYFGPGTRLTVT.

The J gene is TRBJ2-7, the V gene TRBV12-3 or TRBV12-4; unclear D gene. V lost 6 bases and J 7 bases, leaving 10 bases between the germline ends. The CDR3 extends over 11 amino acids. CDR3 in DNA: TGTGCCAGCAGCTCATCGCGGGAGCAGTACTTC. It encodes CASSSSREQYF.

Note on this clone: The same CDR3 arises from other DNA sequences in this sample as well. The chain is built from TRBV18 and TRBJ1-1; D unresolved. V was cut by 2 bases and J by 3 bases, with 7 bases left in between. This CDR3 spans 13 amino acids. The germline gives CDR1 KGHSH, CDR2 LQKENI. CDR3 sequence reads: CASSPNRDTEAFF. DNA of the CDR3: TGTGCCAGCTCACCAAACAGAGACACTGAAGCTTTCTTT.

On this clone itself: At the DNA level, this CDR3 is encoded by other sequences in the same sample as well. This chain uses TRBV27 with TRBJ1-1; possible D gene TRBD1, 5 bases. The germline V gene has CDR1 MNHEY and CDR2 SMNVEV (reference sequence). Trimming stripped 2 bases from V and 7 bases from J, with 5 bases between. This CDR3 contains 11 residues. CDR3 DNA: TGTGCCAGCAGTTTAAGGGGTGAAGCTTTCTTT. Translating gives CASSLRGEAFF.

The genes are TRBV10-3 and TRBJ2-7, with a possible D match to TRBD1 (5 bases). Germline CDR1 reads ENHRY; CDR2 reads SYGVKD. This CDR3 comprises 14 residues. The ends were cut back, 4 bases at V and 2 bases at J, with 12 bases in the middle. CDR3 DNA sequence: TGTGCCATCAGTGCCCAGTTGGGGCCCTACGAGCAGTACTTC. This codes for CAISAQLGPYEQYF.

V and J are TRBV6-5 and TRBJ1-1; 10 nucleotides line up with TRBD1. J gave up 4 bases and V 8 bases, and 10 bases lay outside the gene matches. Germline loops: CDR1 MNHEY, CDR2 SVGAGI. The CDR3 runs 15 residues. Here the CDR3 reads CASLQRDRGGTEAFF. DNA of the CDR3: TGTGCCAGCTTACAACGGGACAGGGGTGGCACTGAAGCTTTCTTT.

The chain employs TRBV28 and TRBJ2-5; tentatively, D is TRBD1 (6 bases). Trimming removed 6 bases from V and 1 base from J, with 12 bases in between. Germline V gene sequence: CDR1 MDHEN, CDR2 SYDVKM. The CDR3 extends over 14 amino acids. The CDR3 DNA reads as TGTGCCAGCAGAACCGGACAGCCCCAAGAGACCCAGTACTTC. Protein product: CASRTGQPQETQYF.

The J gene is TRBJ1-2, the V gene TRBV6-5; 8 bases agree with TRBD1. CDR3 size: 14 residues. Trimming at V came to 9 bases and at J to 7 bases, leaving 13 bases not matched to a gene. CDR1 is MNHEY and CDR2 is SVGAGI in the germline V gene. The CDR3, as DNA: TGTGCCAGTAGATCTCTAAGGGACAGGCTTGGCTACACCTTC. Residues: CASRSLRDRLGYTF.

The rearrangement links TRBV5-1 to TRBJ2-7, with TRBD1 as a possible D gene (6 bases). This CDR3 region has 13 residues. V shed 0 bases and J shed 5 bases, with 9 bases lying between them. CDR1 SGHRS and CDR2 YFSETQ come from the germline V gene. CDR3 sequence reads: CASSLAGENEQYF. The DNA for the CDR3 is TGCGCCAGCAGCTTGGCAGGGGAAAACGAGCAGTACTTC.

V and J are TRBV11-2 and TRBJ2-7; D uncertain. V dropped 5 bases and J dropped 0 bases, with 5 bases sitting between them. This CDR3 has 12 amino acids. Germline values: CDR1 SGHAT, CDR2 FQNNGV. The CDR3 sequence: CASSQDSYEQYF. The CDR3, as DNA: TGTGCCAGCAGCCAGGACTCCTACGAGCAGTACTTC.